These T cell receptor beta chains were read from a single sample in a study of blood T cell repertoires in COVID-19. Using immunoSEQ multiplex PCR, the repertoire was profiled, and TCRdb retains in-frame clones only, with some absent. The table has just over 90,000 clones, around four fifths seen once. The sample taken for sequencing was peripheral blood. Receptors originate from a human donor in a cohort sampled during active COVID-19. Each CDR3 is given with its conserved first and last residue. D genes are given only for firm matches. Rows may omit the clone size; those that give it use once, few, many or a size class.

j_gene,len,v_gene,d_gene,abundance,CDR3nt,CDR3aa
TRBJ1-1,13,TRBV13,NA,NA,TGTGCCAGCAGCCTCGTCGGTCCCAGGGTAACTTTCTTT,CASSLVGPRVTFF
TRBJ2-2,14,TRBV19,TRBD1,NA,TGTGCCAGTAGTAGGACAGGGGTGACCGGGGAGCTGTTTTTT,CASSRTGVTGELFF
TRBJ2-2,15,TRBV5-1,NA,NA,TGCGCCAGCAGCACAAGCGGTGCGAACACCGGGGAGCTGTTTTTT,CASSTSGANTGELFF
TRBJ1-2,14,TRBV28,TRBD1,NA,TGTGCCAGCAGTTTTTGGCAGGGGGCGGATGGCTACACCTTC,CASSFWQGADGYTF
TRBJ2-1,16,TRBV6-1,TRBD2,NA,TGTGCCAGCAGTGAAACCGGGACTAGCGGGAGGGCCAAGGCGTTCTTC,CASSETGTSGRAKAFF
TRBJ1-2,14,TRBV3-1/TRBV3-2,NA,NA,TGTGCCAGCAGCCAAGATACCCGCGGCTATGGCTACACCTTC,CASSQDTRGYGYTF
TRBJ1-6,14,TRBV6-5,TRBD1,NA,TGTGCCAGCAGTCGGGACAGGCCAATTTCACCCCTCCACTTT,CASSRDRPISPLHF
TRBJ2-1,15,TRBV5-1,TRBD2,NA,TGCGCCAGCAGCTTTCTAGCGGGAGTTTACAATGAGCAGTTCTTC,CASSFLAGVYNEQFF
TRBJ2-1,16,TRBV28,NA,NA,TGTGCCAGCAGTCCCTGGGGGGTAGCGAGTAACAATGAGCAGTTCTTC,CASSPWGVASNNEQFF
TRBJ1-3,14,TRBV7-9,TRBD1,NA,TGTGCCAGCAGCTTCGACAGGGATGGAAACACCATATATTTT,CASSFDRDGNTIYF
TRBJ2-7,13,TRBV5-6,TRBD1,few,TGTGCCAGCATCAAACAGGGGGCCCACGAGCAGTACTTC,CASIKQGAHEQYF
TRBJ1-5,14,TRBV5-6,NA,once,TGTGCCAGCAGCTTGGCCGGGAGGGCCGCCTTCCAGCATTTT,CASSLAGRAAFQHF
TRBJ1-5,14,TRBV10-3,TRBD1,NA,TGTGCCACCAGGGCGACAGGGAACAATCAGCCCCAGCATTTT,CATRATGNNQPQHF
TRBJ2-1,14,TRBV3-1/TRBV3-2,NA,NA,TGTGCCAGCAGCCAAGATTCGGGAGTCGGGGAGCAGTTCTTC,CASSQDSGVGEQFF
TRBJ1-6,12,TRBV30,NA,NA,TGTGCCTGGACCCGCCAGGGATCACCCCTCCACTTT,CAWTRQGSPLHF
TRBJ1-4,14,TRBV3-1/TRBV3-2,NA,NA,TGTGCCAGCAGCCAAGTCACAGGGAATGAAAAACTGTTTTTT,CASSQVTGNEKLFF
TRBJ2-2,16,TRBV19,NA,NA,TGTGCCAGTAGTACTCAAATCAGGGGGAACACCGGGGAGCTGTTTTTT,CASSTQIRGNTGELFF
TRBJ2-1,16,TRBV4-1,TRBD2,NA,TGCGCCAGCAGCCTAGGCAGCGGGGGGGCTAGATATGAGCAGTTCTTC,CASSLGSGGARYEQFF
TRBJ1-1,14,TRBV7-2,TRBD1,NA,TGTGCCAGCAGCTTAGGATGGAGGACAGGGTCAGCTTTCTTT,CASSLGWRTGSAFF
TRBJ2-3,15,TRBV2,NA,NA,TGTGCCAGCAGTGAAGGACTAGGAAGAACAGATACGCAGTATTTT,CASSEGLGRTDTQYF
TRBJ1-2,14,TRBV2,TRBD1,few,TGTGCCAGCAGTGAATCACAGGGGACCTATGGCTACACCTTC,CASSESQGTYGYTF
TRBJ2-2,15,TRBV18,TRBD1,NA,TGTGCCAGCTCACGACAGGGGGGCCGTACCGGGGAGCTGTTTTTT,CASSRQGGRTGELFF
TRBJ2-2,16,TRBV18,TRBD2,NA,TGTGCCAGCTCACCACAAGCGGGAGGGAACACCGGGGAGCTGTTTTTT,CASSPQAGGNTGELFF
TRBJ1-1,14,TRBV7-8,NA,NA,TGTGCCAGCAGCTTAGGGGGAAACGGGGCTGAAGCTTTCTTT,CASSLGGNGAEAFF
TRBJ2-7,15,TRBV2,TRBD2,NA,TGTGCCAGCAGTGGGGTGACTAGCGGGGTCGACGAGCAGTACTTC,CASSGVTSGVDEQYF
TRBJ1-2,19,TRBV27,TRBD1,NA,TGTGCCAGCAGCAAATGGTCCCCTGACCGGACAGGGATTTACTATGGCTACACCTTC,CASSKWSPDRTGIYYGYTF
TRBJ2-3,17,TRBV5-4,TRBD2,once,TGTGCCAGCAGCTTACGACTAGCGGGTGGAAGGGCAGATACGCAGTATTTT,CASSLRLAGGRADTQYF
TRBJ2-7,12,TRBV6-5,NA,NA,TGTGCCAGCGTTGGGGCCACCTACGAGCAGTACTTC,CASVGATYEQYF
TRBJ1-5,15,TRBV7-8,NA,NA,TGTGCCAGCAGCTCCAGTTGGCAGAGCAATCAGCCCCAGCATTTT,CASSSSWQSNQPQHF
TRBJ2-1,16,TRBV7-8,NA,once,TGTGCCAGCAGCTTAGCGTACGAGCGGGTCTACAATGAGCAGTTCTTC,CASSLAYERVYNEQFF
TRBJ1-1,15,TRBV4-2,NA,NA,TGTGCCAGCAGCCAAGATTCAGGAGGGGGGGCTGAAGCTTTCTTT,CASSQDSGGGAEAFF
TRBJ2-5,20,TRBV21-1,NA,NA,TGTGCCAGCAGCAAAGGGACACCCGGGACTAGCGGTTACCACCAAGAGACCCAGTACTTC,CASSKGTPGTSGYHQETQYF
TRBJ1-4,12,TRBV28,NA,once,TGTGCCAGCAGTTTGGGAGGGGGGAAACTGTTTTTT,CASSLGGGKLFF
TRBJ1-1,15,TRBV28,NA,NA,TGTGCCAGCAGTCCCAGGGGAATGCCGAACACTGAAGCTTTCTTT,CASSPRGMPNTEAFF
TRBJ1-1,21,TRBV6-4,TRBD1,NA,TGTGCCAGCAGTGACTCGAGTGAGGGGACAGGCCGACTTGCGTACCACACTGAAGCTTTCTTT,CASSDSSEGTGRLAYHTEAFF
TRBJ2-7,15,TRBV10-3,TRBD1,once,TGTGCCATCAGTGAGTGGGGACAGGGGGCGAAAGAGCAGTACTTC,CAISEWGQGAKEQYF
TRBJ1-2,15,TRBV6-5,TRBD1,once,TGTGCCAGCAGACCCGGGACAGCCCAGGGCTATGCCTACACCTTC,CASRPGTAQGYAYTF
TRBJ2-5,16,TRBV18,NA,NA,TGTGCCAGCTCACCACTCTTCAGGCGATCCCAAGAGACCCAGTACTTC,CASSPLFRRSQETQYF
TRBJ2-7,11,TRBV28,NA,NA,TGTGCCAGCAGTTTTTTTGGAGCTCGGTACTTC,CASSFFGARYF
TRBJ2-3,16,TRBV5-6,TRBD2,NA,TGTGCCAGCAGCAGCGCGGGGGGGACAGCGTTAAGTTCAAGGTATTTT,CASSSAGGTALSSRYF
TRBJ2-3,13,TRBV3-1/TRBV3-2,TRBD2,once,TGTGCCAGCAGCCAAGGGACTAGCGGTACGCAGTATTTT,CASSQGTSGTQYF
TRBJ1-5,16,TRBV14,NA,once,TGTGCCAGCAGCCAAGATCTGAGGACAGAGAATCAGCCCCAGCATTTT,CASSQDLRTENQPQHF
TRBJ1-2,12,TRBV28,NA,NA,TGTGCCAGCAGTCCTGGGCCCCGGGGCTACACCTTC,CASSPGPRGYTF
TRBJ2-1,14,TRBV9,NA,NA,TGTGCCAGCAGCGTGAGTAGCTTGGACAATGAGCAGTTCTTC,CASSVSSLDNEQFF